These 21 T cell receptor beta chains came from one sample sequenced in a study of T-cell reconstitution after alpha-beta-depleted transplantation in children. TCRbeta library preparation incorporated unique molecular identifiers. TCRdb re-called the PCR reads with MiXCR, one entry per CDR3 protein. The table has around 410,000 distinct CDR3 sequences, approximately 10% seen once; the top ten hold over 4.5%. This specimen consisted of PBMCs from the stem cell graft donor, obtained from the stem cell graft. The receptors shown here come from a human donor who donated a stem cell graft to a child with acute myeloid leukemia.

The chain carries TRBV12-3 or TRBV12-4 and TRBJ2-2; the match to TRBD1 covers 10 bases. V gave up 6 bases and J gave up 5 bases; unmatched junction bases: 9. The CDR3 runs to 16 residues. CDR3 DNA sequence: TGTGCCAGCAGCGTGGGACGGACAGGGGGGACCGGGGAGCTGTTTTTT. Its protein product is CASSVGRTGGTGELFF.

The CDR3 is CASSRSFSYEQYV. For the CDR3, the DNA is TGTGCCAGCAGCCGCAGCTTTTCCTACGAGCAGTACGTC. The rearrangement joins TRBV7-8 to TRBJ2-7; D is uncertain. CDR1 and CDR2 from the germline V gene are SGHVS and FQNEAQ. This CDR3 is built from 13 residues. Deletions cut 5 bases from V and 1 base from J, with 9 bases between.

The genes are TRBV30 and TRBJ1-4; D is undetermined. This CDR3 spans 15 amino acids. Germline CDR1 GTSNPN, CDR2 SVGIG (reference sequence). Between the trimmed V and J ends, which lost 0 bases and 7 bases, there was a span of 15 bases. CDR3 in amino acids: CAWSVRGLEVEKLFF. CDR3 coding DNA: TGTGCCTGGAGTGTACGAGGGTTGGAGGTTGAAAAACTGTTTTTT. Combining the CDR3 with reference TRBV30 and TRBJ1-4 gives the whole variable domain SQTIHQWPATLVQPVGSPLSLECTVEGTSNPNLYWYRQAAGRGLQLLFYSVGIGQISSEVPQNLSASRPQDRQFILSSKKLLLSDSGFYLCAWSVRGLEVEKLFFGSGTQLSVL.

This clonotype occurred many times. The gene calls are TRBV29-1 and TRBJ2-4; D call uncertain. V shed 5 bases and J shed 0 bases, with 11 bases lying between them. The CDR3 is 14 residues long. Looked up from germline, CDR1 is SQVTM and CDR2 is ANQGSEA. The chain's CDR3 is CSVRVSAAKNIQYF. The CDR3, as DNA: TGCAGCGTTAGGGTCTCCGCAGCCAAAAACATTCAGTACTTC.

This clonotype was detected a few times. This sequence joins TRBV5-1 and TRBJ2-3, with D perhaps assigned TRBD1 or TRBD2 (5 bases each). Looked up from germline, CDR1 is SGHRS and CDR2 is YFSETQ. The CDR3 has 15 residues. The ends were cut back, 1 base at V and 3 bases at J, with 12 bases in the middle. CDR3 DNA: TGCGCCAGCAGCTTGTCTGGGGACCCGACAGATACGCAGTATTTT. This codes for CASSLSGDPTDTQYF.

This clonotype was seen many times. The genes are TRBV7-8 and TRBJ2-3; D perhaps matches TRBD2 (6 bases). The V end lost 6 bases, the J end lost 2 bases, and 15 bases lay between the germline ends. The CDR3 spans 15 residues. The germline gives CDR1 SGHVS, CDR2 FQNEAQ. The CDR3 reads CASSRLDEYTDTQYF. The CDR3 DNA reads as TGTGCCAGCAGTAGACTAGATGAATACACAGATACGCAGTATTTT.

The chain joins TRBV4-2 to TRBJ2-2; a possible D gene is TRBD1 (6 bases). This CDR3 contains 17 residues. V was clipped by 4 bases and J by 5 bases, with 20 bases between them. CDR1 and CDR2 from the germline V gene are LGHNA and YNFKEQ. The CDR3 nucleotides read TGTGCCAGCAGCCCAGAGGCCAGGGGCTTGGGAACCGGGGAGCTGTTTTTT. Translation gives CASSPEARGLGTGELFF.

This clonotype was detected only a few times. V is TRBV9 and J is TRBJ2-3; D remains unclear. The CDR3 runs to 16 residues. With 3 bases removed from V and 1 base from J, the gap between germline ends came to 15 bases. Per the germline V gene, CDR1 is SGDLS and CDR2 is YYNGEE. The CDR3 DNA sequence: TGTGCCAGCAGCGAGACGACGTGGTATGGCACAGATACGCAGTATTTT. This codes for CASSETTWYGTDTQYF.

At least ten counts were recorded for this clonotype. The chain combines TRBV5-5 with TRBJ2-7; 7 bases are shared with TRBD1. The junction had 12 bases not matched to a gene; V was cut back by 3 bases and J by 6 bases. The CDR3 extends over 15 amino acids. Germline V gene lookup returns CDR1 SGHKS and CDR2 YYEKEE (reference sequence). The CDR3 nucleotides are TGTGCCAGCAGCTCGGGCTTCACAGGGGAAGGCGAGCAGTACGTC. Translated: CASSSGFTGEGEQYV.

The chain has TRBV6-2 or TRBV6-3 and TRBJ2-1; TRBD2 might be the D (6 bases). This CDR3 is 13 amino acids long. Trimming left V 8 bases short and J 5 bases short, with 13 bases between. Germline V CDR1 and CDR2: MNHEY, SVGEGT. Here the CDR3 reads CASQEGYNNEQFF. The CDR3 coding sequence is TGTGCCAGCCAGGAGGGCTACAACAATGAGCAGTTCTTC.

This clonotype was seen at least ten times. The chain recombines TRBV27 with TRBJ1-1; 7 positions match TRBD1. The germline V gene encodes CDR1 MNHEY and CDR2 SMNVEV (reference sequence). The CDR3 has 16 residues. J gave up 0 bases and V 5 bases, and 9 bases lay outside the gene matches. CDR3: CASSRQGTAMNTEAFF. DNA for the CDR3: TGTGCCAGCAGTAGACAGGGTACGGCAATGAACACTGAAGCTTTCTTT.

This clonotype was counted between two and nine times. The chain recombines TRBV5-6 with TRBJ2-5; D might be TRBD2 (6 bases). Trimming pared 1 base from V and 0 bases from J, leaving 10 bases between. The CDR3 spans 15 residues. Germline values: CDR1 SGHDT, CDR2 YYEEEE. The CDR3 spells CASSLSGGHQETQYF. CDR3 DNA sequence: TGTGCCAGCAGCTTGTCCGGGGGTCACCAAGAGACCCAGTACTTC.

This clonotype was detected a few times. The chain has TRBV29-1 and TRBJ2-7; 10 nucleotides line up with TRBD1. Trimming cost V 6 bases and J 5 bases; bases outside gene matches: 4. The CDR3 runs 12 residues. Germline values: CDR1 SQVTM, CDR2 ANQGSEA. The chain's CDR3 is CSVGTGAHEQYF. CDR3 DNA: TGCAGCGTCGGGACAGGGGCCCACGAGCAGTACTTC.

This clonotype occurred a few times. J is TRBJ2-4 and V is TRBV3-1; D gene unclear. V was clipped by 1 base and J by 2 bases, with 9 bases between them. Germline-derived CDR1 and CDR2 are LGHDT and YNNKEL (reference sequence). This CDR3 spans 15 amino acids. For the CDR3, the DNA is TGTGCCAGCAGCCAAGGGTGGCAGCCCAAAAACATTCAGTACTTC. This sequence encodes CASSQGWQPKNIQYF.

The chain carries TRBV29-1 and TRBJ2-7; 7 bases match TRBD1. This CDR3 has 13 amino acids. V lost 6 bases, J lost 3 bases, and 8 bases stayed unmatched. The germline V gene has CDR1 SQVTM and CDR2 ANQGSEA. The DNA of the CDR3 is TGCAGCGTCGGATTTGGGACAGACTACGAGCAGTACGTC. Encoded protein: CSVGFGTDYEQYV.

The rearrangement links TRBV6-2 or TRBV6-3 to TRBJ2-1; D ambiguous. The V gene's germline CDR1 is MNHEY and CDR2 SVGEGT. V lost 1 base and J lost 9, with 4 bases in between. The CDR3 sequence is 11 residues long. The DNA of the CDR3 is TGTGCCAGCAGTTACTATGGTGAGCAGTTCTTC. This encodes CASSYYGEQFF.

This clonotype was counted only a few times. The chain is built from TRBV20-1 and TRBJ1-1; no clear D. The CDR3 loop spans 12 amino acids. V was pared by 5 bases and J by 1 base, with 8 bases between. Germline V gene sequence: CDR1 DFQATT, CDR2 SNEGSKA (reference sequence). The DNA of the CDR3 is TGCAGTGCTTATAGCAGGAACACTGAAGCTTTCTTT. It is translated as CSAYSRNTEAFF.

This chain links TRBV4-2 with TRBJ1-3, with unresolved D. Trimming removed 2 bases from V and 2 bases from J, with 13 bases in between. The length of the CDR3 is 16 residues. In germline, CDR1 is LGHNA, CDR2 YNFKEQ. DNA for the CDR3: TGTGCCAGCAGCCAACGGGAGCCGGGGACTGGAAACACCATATATTTT. Translation: CASSQREPGTGNTIYF.

The rearrangement links TRBV3-1 to TRBJ1-5; D remains unclear. From germline, CDR1 is LGHDT and CDR2 YNNKEL (reference sequence). V lost 0 bases to trimming and J lost 5 bases, with 8 bases between them. The CDR3 totals 14 residues. The CDR3 coding sequence is TGTGCCAGCAGCCAAGAAGGAGGGTATCAGCCCCAGCATTTT. It translates to CASSQEGGYQPQHF.

This clonotype has at least ten counts. The J gene is TRBJ2-2, the V gene TRBV12-3 or TRBV12-4; the D gene is possibly TRBD2 (6 bases). The ends were cut back, 3 bases at V and 5 bases at J, with 13 bases in the middle. This CDR3 is built from 15 residues. The CDR3 spells CASSFGGIPTGELFF. CDR3 nucleotides: TGTGCCAGCAGTTTTGGCGGGATCCCGACCGGGGAGCTGTTTTTT.

This clonotype was picked up many times. The rearrangement joins TRBV3-1 to TRBJ1-1; 9 nucleotides align to TRBD1. The V and J ends lost 7 bases and 5 bases, in that order; junction bases with no gene match: 11. Per germline, CDR1 LGHDT and CDR2 YNNKEL (reference sequence). The CDR3 is 15 residues long. CDR3 nucleotide sequence: TGTGCCAGCACCTACCAACAGGGGGCGCAGACTGAAGCTTTCTTT. This gives the protein CASTYQQGAQTEAFF.